The next 10 T cell receptor beta chains were all read from a single sample in a study of cytomegalovirus exposure and HLA in healthy donors. Vbeta (60) and Jbeta (13) primers were used in the PCR. Sequencing was performed with immunoSEQ multiplex PCR; in TCRdb, only in-frame clones are kept and a portion is missing. This table has 90,000 or so clones, just under 80% appearing once. The sample consisted of PBMCs. All receptors derive from a woman aged 35 to 49 in good health and CMV-seronegative.

The chain recombines TRBV6-1 with TRBJ1-1; unclear D gene. V lost 1 base, J lost 12 bases, and 6 bases lay in between. The CDR3 has 10 residues. From germline, CDR1 is MNHNS and CDR2 SASEGT. The CDR3: CASSEGGTFF. In DNA, the CDR3 is TGTGCCAGCAGTGAAGGAGGGACTTTCTTT.

The chain links TRBV9 to TRBJ2-7; 7 nucleotides line up with TRBD2. J gave up 0 bases and V 0 bases, and 6 bases lay outside the gene matches. This CDR3 has 16 amino acids. Per the germline V gene, CDR1 is SGDLS and CDR2 is YYNGEE. CDR3 residues: CASSVAPTSASYEQYF. CDR3 nucleotide sequence: TGTGCCAGCAGCGTAGCCCCAACTAGCGCCTCCTACGAGCAGTACTTC.

This clone was found a few times. The J gene is TRBJ2-6, the V gene TRBV5-6; D might be TRBD1 (6 bases). CDR3 size: 16 residues. The V end lost 0 bases, the J end lost 4 bases, and 11 bases lay between the germline ends. Germline V gene lookup returns CDR1 SGHDT and CDR2 YYEEEE. The CDR3 protein is CASSLVTGSGANVLTF. DNA for the CDR3: TGTGCCAGCAGCTTGGTGACAGGTTCCGGGGCCAACGTCCTGACTTTC.

This chain links TRBV7-2 with TRBJ2-1; 8 bases line up with TRBD1. V was clipped by 2 bases and J by 7 bases; unmatched bases: 10. Germline values: CDR1 SGHTA, CDR2 FQGNSA. The CDR3 is 16 residues long. DNA of the CDR3: TGTGCCAGCAGCTTATTCTTCGGACAGGGCATGAATGAGCAGTTCTTC. Amino acid sequence: CASSLFFGQGMNEQFF.

V gene TRBV9 combines with J gene TRBJ2-1; TRBD2 might be the D (5 bases). CDR1 is SGDLS and CDR2 is YYNGEE in the germline V gene. The V gene lost 0 bases and the J gene lost 4 bases, with 14 bases spanning the gap. This CDR3 has 16 amino acids. The CDR3 nucleotides read TGTGCCAGCAGCGTAGCCCTAGCAGGCTTTTACAATGAGCAGTTCTTC. This codes for CASSVALAGFYNEQFF.

V and J are TRBV6-6 and TRBJ2-1; the match to TRBD1 covers 10 bases. Germline V gene data show CDR1 as MNHNY and CDR2 as SVGAGI (reference sequence). This CDR3 comprises 16 residues. Trimming removed 0 bases from V and 7 bases from J; junction bases left unmatched: 6. The CDR3 loop is CASSYSTGGGGNEQFF. DNA for the CDR3: TGTGCCAGCAGTTACTCGACAGGGGGCGGGGGAAATGAGCAGTTCTTC.

This clone is a singleton in its sample. V gene TRBV19 combines with J gene TRBJ2-5, with 10 bases matching TRBD1. The CDR3 length is 15 residues. Germline CDR1 LNHDA, CDR2 SQIVND (reference sequence). With 4 bases clipped from V and 5 bases from J, the junction kept 7 bases outside the gene matches. The CDR3 protein is CASSTTGGWVETQYF. As DNA, the CDR3 is TGTGCCAGTAGTACGACAGGGGGCTGGGTGGAGACCCAGTACTTC.

Only a few counts were recorded for this clone. The rearrangement joins TRBV25-1 to TRBJ2-5; the D gene is possibly TRBD1 (5 bases). The CDR3 has 14 residues. Trimming cost V 10 bases and J 4 bases, with 19 bases left between them. Germline V lookup: CDR1 MGHDK, CDR2 SYGVNS. In DNA, the CDR3 is TGTGCCACCACGTACCAGGGTGATGGAGAGACCCAGTACTTC. This translates into CATTYQGDGETQYF. Using reference TRBV25-1 and TRBJ2-5 for the parts outside the CDR3, the full variable domain is EADIYQTPRYLVIGTGKKITLECSQTMGHDKMYWYQQDPGMELHLIHYSYGVNSTEKGDLSSESTVSRIRTEHFPLTLESARPSHTSQYLCATTYQGDGETQYFGPGTRLLVL.

The CDR3 bases are TGTGCCAGCAGTTTATCGCGTGGGCATAGCAATCAGCCCCAGCATTTT. Translating gives CASSLSRGHSNQPQHF. The V gene is TRBV27, the J gene TRBJ1-5; D uncertain. Trimming cost V 0 bases and J 0 bases, with 9 bases left between them. Germline loops: CDR1 MNHEY, CDR2 SMNVEV (reference sequence). The CDR3 has 16 residues.

This chain links TRBV9 with TRBJ2-3; 14 nucleotides line up with TRBD2. The CDR3 loop spans 16 amino acids. Trimming took 2 bases from V and 4 from J; bases not matched to a gene: 3. Germline assignment: CDR1 SGDLS and CDR2 YYNGEE. The CDR3 nucleotides read TGTGCCAGCAGCGTCAGACTAGCGGGAGGGTCAGATACGCAGTATTTT. This encodes CASSVRLAGGSDTQYF.